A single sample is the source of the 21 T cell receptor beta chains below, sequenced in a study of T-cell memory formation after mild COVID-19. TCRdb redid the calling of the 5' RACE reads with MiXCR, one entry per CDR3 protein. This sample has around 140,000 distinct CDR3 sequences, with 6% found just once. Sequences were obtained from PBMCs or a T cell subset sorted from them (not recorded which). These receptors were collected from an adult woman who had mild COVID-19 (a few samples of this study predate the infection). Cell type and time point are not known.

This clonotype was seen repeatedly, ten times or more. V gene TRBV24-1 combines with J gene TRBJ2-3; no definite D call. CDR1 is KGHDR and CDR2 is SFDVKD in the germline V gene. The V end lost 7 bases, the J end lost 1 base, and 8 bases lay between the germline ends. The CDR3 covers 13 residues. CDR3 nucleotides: TGTGCCACCAGCCGCATGGGCACAGATACGCAGTATTTT. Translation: CATSRMGTDTQYF.

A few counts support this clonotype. The CDR3 DNA is TGTGCCAGCACCTTAGCAGGGCCCCAGCATTTT. It codes for CASTLAGPQHF. The chain combines TRBV12-3 or TRBV12-4 with TRBJ1-5; D gene unclear. There are 11 residues in the CDR3. Trimming stripped 7 bases from V and 9 bases from J, with 10 bases between.

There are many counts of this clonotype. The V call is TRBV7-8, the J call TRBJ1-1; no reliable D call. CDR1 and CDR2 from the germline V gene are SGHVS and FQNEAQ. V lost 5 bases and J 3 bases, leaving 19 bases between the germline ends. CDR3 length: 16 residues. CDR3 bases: TGTGCCAGCAGCCCAGTATATCCAGTTCGGTACACTGAAGCTTTCTTT. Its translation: CASSPVYPVRYTEAFF.

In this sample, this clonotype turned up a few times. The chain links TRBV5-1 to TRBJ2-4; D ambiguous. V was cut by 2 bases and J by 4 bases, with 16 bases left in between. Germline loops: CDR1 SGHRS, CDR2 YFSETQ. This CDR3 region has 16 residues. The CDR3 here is CASSFGDASGKNIQYF. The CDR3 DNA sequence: TGCGCCAGCAGCTTTGGGGATGCGTCCGGGAAAAACATTCAGTACTTC. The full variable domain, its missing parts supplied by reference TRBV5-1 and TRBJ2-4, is KAGVTQTPRYLIKTRGQQVTLSCSPISGHRSVSWYQQTPGQGLQFLFEYFSETQRNKGNFPGRFSGRQFSNSRSEMNVSTLELGDSALYLCASSFGDASGKNIQYFGAGTRLSVL.

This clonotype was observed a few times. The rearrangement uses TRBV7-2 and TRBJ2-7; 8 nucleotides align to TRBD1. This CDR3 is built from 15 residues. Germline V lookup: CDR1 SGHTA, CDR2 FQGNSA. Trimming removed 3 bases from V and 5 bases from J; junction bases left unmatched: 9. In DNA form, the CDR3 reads TGTGCCAGCAGCTTCCCCCGGACAGGGAACAACGAGCAGTACTTC. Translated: CASSFPRTGNNEQYF.

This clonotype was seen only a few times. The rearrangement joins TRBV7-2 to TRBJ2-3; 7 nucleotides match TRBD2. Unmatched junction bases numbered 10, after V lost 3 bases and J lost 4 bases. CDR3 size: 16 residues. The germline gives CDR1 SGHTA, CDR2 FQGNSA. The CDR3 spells CASSFGRLRGADTQYF. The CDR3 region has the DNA TGTGCCAGCAGCTTTGGTCGGTTACGGGGGGCAGATACGCAGTATTTT.

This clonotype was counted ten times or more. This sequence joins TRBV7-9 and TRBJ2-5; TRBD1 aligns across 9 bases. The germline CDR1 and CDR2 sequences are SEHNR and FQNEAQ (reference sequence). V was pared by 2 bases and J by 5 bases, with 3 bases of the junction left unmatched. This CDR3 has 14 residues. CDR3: CASSLWTGEETQYF. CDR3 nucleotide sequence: TGTGCCAGCAGCTTATGGACAGGGGAGGAGACCCAGTACTTC.

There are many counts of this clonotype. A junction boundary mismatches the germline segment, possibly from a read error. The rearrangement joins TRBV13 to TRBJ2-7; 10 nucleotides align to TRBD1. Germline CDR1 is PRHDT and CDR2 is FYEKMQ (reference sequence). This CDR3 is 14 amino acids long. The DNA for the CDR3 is TGTGCCAGCAGCTCTCCTCCCTTTGACAGGGGGCAGCGGTTC. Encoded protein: CASSSPPFDRGQRF.

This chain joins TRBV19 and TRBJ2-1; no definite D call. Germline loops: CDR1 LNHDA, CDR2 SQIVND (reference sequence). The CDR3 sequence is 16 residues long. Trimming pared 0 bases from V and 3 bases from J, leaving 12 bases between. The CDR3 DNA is TGTGCCAGTAGTATAGAGGGGATTTCCCTCTACAATGAGCAGTTCTTC. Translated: CASSIEGISLYNEQFF.

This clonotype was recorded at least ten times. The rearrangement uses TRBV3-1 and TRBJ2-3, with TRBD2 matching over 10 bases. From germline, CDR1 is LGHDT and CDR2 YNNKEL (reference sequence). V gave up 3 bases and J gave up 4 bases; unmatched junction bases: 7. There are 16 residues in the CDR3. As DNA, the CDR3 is TGTGCCAGCAGCCAGCTAAAGCGGGGGGGCGCAGATACGCAGTATTTT. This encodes CASSQLKRGGADTQYF.

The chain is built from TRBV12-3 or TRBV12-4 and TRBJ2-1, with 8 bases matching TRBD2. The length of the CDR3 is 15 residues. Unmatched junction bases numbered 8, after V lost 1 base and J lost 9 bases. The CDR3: CASSLGSSGSSEQFF. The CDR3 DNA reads TGTGCCAGCAGTTTAGGGTCCAGCGGGAGTTCTGAGCAGTTCTTC.

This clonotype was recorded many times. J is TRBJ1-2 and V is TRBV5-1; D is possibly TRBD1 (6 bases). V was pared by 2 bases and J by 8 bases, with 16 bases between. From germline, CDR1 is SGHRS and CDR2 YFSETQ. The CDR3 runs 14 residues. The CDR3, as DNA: TGCGCCAGCAGCTTTCTCAGTCAGGGGCAGGGCTACACCTTC. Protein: CASSFLSQGQGYTF.

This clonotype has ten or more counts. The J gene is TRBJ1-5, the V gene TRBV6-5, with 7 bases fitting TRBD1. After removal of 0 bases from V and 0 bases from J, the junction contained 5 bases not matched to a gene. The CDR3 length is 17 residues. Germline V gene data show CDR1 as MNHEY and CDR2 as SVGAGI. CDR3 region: CASSYSRDSHSNQPQHF. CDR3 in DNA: TGTGCCAGCAGTTACTCGCGGGACAGTCATAGCAATCAGCCCCAGCATTTT.

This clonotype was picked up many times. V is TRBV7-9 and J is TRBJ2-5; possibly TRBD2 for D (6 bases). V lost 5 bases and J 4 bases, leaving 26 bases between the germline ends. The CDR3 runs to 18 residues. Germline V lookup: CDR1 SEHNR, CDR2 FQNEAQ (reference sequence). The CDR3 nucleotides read TGTGCCAGCAGCACCCGGGACTCCTTTCTTTTCGGTTCAGAGACCCAGTACTTC. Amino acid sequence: CASSTRDSFLFGSETQYF.

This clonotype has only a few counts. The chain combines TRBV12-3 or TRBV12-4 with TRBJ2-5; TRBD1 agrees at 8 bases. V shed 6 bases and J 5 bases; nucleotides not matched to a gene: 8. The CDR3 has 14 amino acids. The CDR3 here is CASSSRTGLETQYF. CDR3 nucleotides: TGTGCCAGCAGCTCAAGGACAGGGCTGGAGACCCAGTACTTC.

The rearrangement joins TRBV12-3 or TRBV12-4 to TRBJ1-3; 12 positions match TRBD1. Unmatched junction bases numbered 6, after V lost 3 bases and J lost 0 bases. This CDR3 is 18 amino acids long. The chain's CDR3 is CASSFGTGGLSSGNTIYF. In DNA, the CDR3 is TGTGCCAGCAGTTTCGGGACAGGGGGCCTTAGCTCTGGAAACACCATATATTTT.

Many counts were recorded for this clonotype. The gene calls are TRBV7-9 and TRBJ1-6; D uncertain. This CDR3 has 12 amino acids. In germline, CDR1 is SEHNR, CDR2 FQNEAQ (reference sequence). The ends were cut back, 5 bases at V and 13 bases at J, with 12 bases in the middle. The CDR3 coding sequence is TGTGCCAGCAGCCGTTCTTCTTCGCCCCTCCACTTT. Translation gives CASSRSSSPLHF.

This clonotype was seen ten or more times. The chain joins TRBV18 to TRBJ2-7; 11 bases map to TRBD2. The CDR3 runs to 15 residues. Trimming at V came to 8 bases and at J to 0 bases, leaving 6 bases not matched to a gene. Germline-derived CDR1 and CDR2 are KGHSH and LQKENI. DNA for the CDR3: TGTGCCAGCAGTCCCGGGACTAGCGGCTCCTACGAGCAGTACTTC. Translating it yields CASSPGTSGSYEQYF.

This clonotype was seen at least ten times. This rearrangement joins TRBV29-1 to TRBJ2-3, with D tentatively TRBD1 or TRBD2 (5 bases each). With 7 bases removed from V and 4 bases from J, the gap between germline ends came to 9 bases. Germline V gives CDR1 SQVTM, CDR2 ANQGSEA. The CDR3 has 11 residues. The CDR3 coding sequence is TGCAGCGGGGGGTCCGCAGATACGCAGTATTTT. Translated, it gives CSGGSADTQYF.

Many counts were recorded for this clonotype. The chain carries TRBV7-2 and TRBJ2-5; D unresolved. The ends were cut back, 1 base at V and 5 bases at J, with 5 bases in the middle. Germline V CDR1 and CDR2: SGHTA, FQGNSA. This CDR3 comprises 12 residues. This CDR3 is CASSLGVETQYF. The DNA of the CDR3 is TGTGCCAGCAGCTTAGGGGTCGAGACCCAGTACTTC.

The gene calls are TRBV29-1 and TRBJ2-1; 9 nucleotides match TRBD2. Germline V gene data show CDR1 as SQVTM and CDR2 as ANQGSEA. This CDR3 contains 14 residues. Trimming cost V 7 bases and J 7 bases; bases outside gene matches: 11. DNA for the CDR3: TGCAGCGCTGAGCGGGAGGCTTTCTCTAATGAGCAGTTCTTC. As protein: CSAEREAFSNEQFF.